This TCR beta chain is from a study of blood T cell repertoires in COVID-19. Whole-study context: PBMCs, B-cell-depleted T cells, or T cells were the source of the cDNA or gDNA that made up the material.

Germline CDR1 is LNHDA and CDR2 is SQIVND (reference sequence). V lost 1 base and J lost 1, with 10 bases in between. This CDR3 spans 15 amino acids. Profiled with immunoSEQ multiplex PCR; TCRdb holds only in-frame clones, not every one. In the table there are roughly 290,000 clones, 90% of which are singletons. The V call is TRBV19, the J call TRBJ2-5; D possibly corresponds to TRBD1 (5 bases). Material: PBMCs or T cells enriched from blood (not recorded which). This TCR was recovered from a woman under 30 with acute COVID-19. CDR3 region: CASSIGGKGQETQYF. The CDR3 bases are TGTGCCAGTAGTATAGGGGGCAAAGGCCAAGAGACCCAGTACTTC.